Here is one TCR beta chain with its context. The sample comes from a study of technical replicates of blood from several donors. Germline values: CDR1 SNHLY, CDR2 FYNNEI. CDR3 length: 14 residues. The ends lost 11 bases at V and 0 bases at J; junction bases unmatched: 5. Sequencing used immunoSEQ multiplex PCR; TCRdb keeps in-frame clones, though not all of them. The sample records about 72,000 clones, just under 97% being singletons. This chain joins TRBV2 and TRBJ1-5; 9 bases are shared with TRBD1. The sample comprised T cells isolated from PBMCs. The TCR sequence derives from a human donor in good health. CDR3 in DNA: TGTGCCGGGGGACAGGGTAATAGCAATCAGCCCCAGCATTTT. The encoded protein is CAGGQGNSNQPQHF.